This paragraph reports one T cell receptor (beta chain). This record belongs to a study of blood T cell repertoires in COVID-19. The CDR3 has 15 amino acids. Between the trimmed V and J ends, which lost 2 bases and 3 bases, there was a span of 11 bases. Germline loops: CDR1 SGHRS, CDR2 YFSETQ. Per the authors' pipeline: Amplified reference gene primers provided the basis for estimating nucleated cell counts. TCRdb keeps only in-frame clones here, not all; method: immunoSEQ multiplex PCR. That table furnishes V, J and clone size, whereas the DNA furnished D and trimming. The sample has about 20,000 clones, roughly 90% seen once.

This receptor was taken from a human donor in a cohort sampled during active COVID-19. Sequencing was done on a sample of peripheral blood. J is TRBJ2-2 and V is TRBV5-1; D perhaps matches TRBD1 (6 bases). DNA of the CDR3: TGCGCCAGCAGCTTTAAAGGGGGTTACACCGGGGAGCTGTTTTTT. Its protein product is CASSFKGGYTGELFF.